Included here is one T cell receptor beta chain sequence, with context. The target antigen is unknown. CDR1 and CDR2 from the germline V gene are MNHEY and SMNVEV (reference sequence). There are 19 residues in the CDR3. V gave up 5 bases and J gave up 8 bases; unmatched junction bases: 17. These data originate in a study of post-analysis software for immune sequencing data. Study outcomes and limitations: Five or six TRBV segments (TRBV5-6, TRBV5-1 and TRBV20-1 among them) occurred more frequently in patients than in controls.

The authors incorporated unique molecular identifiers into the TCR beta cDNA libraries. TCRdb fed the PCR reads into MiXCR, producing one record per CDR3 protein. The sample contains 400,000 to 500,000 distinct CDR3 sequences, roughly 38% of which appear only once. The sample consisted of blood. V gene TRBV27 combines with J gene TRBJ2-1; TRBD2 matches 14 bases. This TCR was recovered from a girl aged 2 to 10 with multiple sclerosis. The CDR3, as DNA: TGTGCCAGCAGTACCCTAAGATTGGGACTAGCGGGAGCTCGGGATGAGCAGTTCTTC. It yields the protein CASSTLRLGLAGARDEQFF.